These 14 T cell receptor beta chains were all obtained from the same sample, sequenced in a study of shared T cell receptors in the human thymus. Libraries were prepared by immunoSEQ multiplex PCR; TCRdb keeps only in-frame clonotypes and omits some of them. In the table there are hundreds of thousands of clones, 88% of which are singletons. These same data were also listed under a study on human thymus T cells.

Sequencing was performed on thymocytes. The receptors come from a boy younger than two with a congenital heart defect.

The chain combines TRBV14 with TRBJ2-7; D gene unclear. V dropped 1 base and J dropped 1 base, with 14 bases sitting between them. Germline assignment: CDR1 SGHDN and CDR2 FVKESK. This CDR3 comprises 16 residues. DNA of the CDR3: TGTGCCAGCAGCCAAGCGCCGACAACTTCATCCTACGAGCAGTACTTC. It encodes CASSQAPTTSSYEQYF.

The V call is TRBV28, the J call TRBJ2-7; 9 nucleotides line up with TRBD1. Germline CDR1 MDHEN, CDR2 SYDVKM. The J segment lost 3 bases and the V segment lost 5 bases, leaving 5 bases of the junction unmatched. The CDR3 runs to 14 residues. The CDR3 here is CASSPRTGDYEQYF. CDR3 nucleotides: TGTGCCAGCAGTCCCCGGACAGGGGACTACGAGCAGTACTTC.

The genes are TRBV9 and TRBJ2-1; TRBD2 agrees at 12 bases. The CDR3 extends over 18 amino acids. Germline V gene data show CDR1 as SGDLS and CDR2 as YYNGEE. V lost 4 bases to trimming and J lost 2 bases; unmatched junction nucleotides: 10. The CDR3 DNA sequence: TGTGCCAGCAGCCTAAGGACTAGCGGGATTAGTACCTACAATGAGCAGTTCTTC. This codes for CASSLRTSGISTYNEQFF.

The rearrangement joins TRBV10-3 to TRBJ2-3; 10 nucleotides agree with TRBD2. The CDR3 covers 22 residues. Germline assignment: CDR1 ENHRY and CDR2 SYGVKD. Trimming cost V 8 bases and J 6 bases; bases outside gene matches: 32. The CDR3 nucleotides read TGTGCCATCGGGCGGGGACAGTTAGCCCCTAGCGGGAGCGCCCCGCTAATGGATACGCAGTATTTT. Encoded protein: CAIGRGQLAPSGSAPLMDTQYF.

The chain joins TRBV7-8 to TRBJ1-1; possible D gene TRBD1, 6 bases. This CDR3 is built from 15 residues. CDR1 SGHVS and CDR2 FQNEAQ come from the germline V gene. V was cut by 4 bases and J by 5 bases, with 17 bases left in between. The CDR3 spells CASSSSRRTETEAFF. CDR3 sequence (DNA): TGTGCCAGCAGCTCTAGCCGTCGGACAGAGACTGAAGCTTTCTTT.

V is TRBV4-3 and J is TRBJ2-2; 9 positions match TRBD2. The CDR3 is 15 amino acids. The germline gives CDR1 LGHNA, CDR2 YSLEER. The V gene end was trimmed by 6 bases and the J gene end by 5 bases; junction bases not matched to a gene: 7. In nucleotides, the CDR3 is TGCGCCAGCAGTGAGGTAGCGGGAGTAACCGGGGAGCTGTTTTTT. Translating gives CASSEVAGVTGELFF.

As concerns this clone: Other DNA sequences of this sample code for an identical CDR3. The CDR3 coding sequence is TGTGCCAGCTCACCACCGAGGAGCACAGATACGCAGTATTTT. This translates into CASSPPRSTDTQYF. V and J are TRBV18 and TRBJ2-3, with D uncertain. Per germline, CDR1 KGHSH and CDR2 LQKENI. V lost 0 bases to trimming and J lost 0 bases, with 4 bases between them. The CDR3 is 14 residues long. The full variable domain, with the rest looked up from reference TRBV18 and TRBJ2-3, is NAGVMQNPRHLVRRRGQEARLRCSPMKGHSHVYWYRQLPEEGLKFMVYLQKENIIDESGMPKERFSAEFPKEGPSILRIQQVVRGDSAAYFCASSPPRSTDTQYFGPGTRLTVL.

The chain uses TRBV6-6 and TRBJ2-7; 10 positions match TRBD2. The CDR3 is 16 residues long. The germline V gene encodes CDR1 MNHNY and CDR2 SVGAGI (reference sequence). V trimming: 6 bases; J trimming: 1 base; junction bases outside the gene matches: 9. The CDR3 sequence: CASRKREGRYSYEQYF. The CDR3 DNA sequence: TGTGCCAGCAGGAAGCGGGAGGGCCGGTATTCCTACGAGCAGTACTTC.

The chain has TRBV29-1 and TRBJ2-5; 10 bases agree with TRBD2. The CDR3 spans 20 residues. CDR1 is SQVTM and CDR2 is ANQGSEA in the germline V gene. V lost 7 bases, J lost 5 bases, and 28 bases stayed unmatched. The CDR3 protein is CSGYSEGAGTSAPFRETQYF. CDR3 DNA: TGCAGCGGGTACTCCGAGGGGGCGGGGACTAGCGCCCCATTCCGGGAGACCCAGTACTTC.

The V call is TRBV25-1, the J call TRBJ1-2; no firm D call. Trimming removed 0 bases from V and 5 bases from J, with 19 bases in between. CDR1 and CDR2 from the germline V gene are MGHDK and SYGVNS. The CDR3 is 17 amino acids. The DNA for the CDR3 is TGTGCCAGCAGTGAATATAGCGTGGGGAAAGGACGGTATGGCTACACCTTC. Translating it yields CASSEYSVGKGRYGYTF.

This chain uses TRBV5-1 with TRBJ2-1; 10 positions agree with TRBD2. The V and J ends lost 0 bases and 0 bases, in that order; junction bases with no gene match: 9. Germline-derived CDR1 and CDR2 are SGHRS and YFSETQ. This CDR3 is built from 19 residues. CDR3 region: CASSLERLAGQSSYNEQFF. Written as DNA, the CDR3 is TGCGCCAGCAGCTTGGAGCGACTAGCGGGCCAAAGCTCCTACAATGAGCAGTTCTTC. Looking up the rest from reference TRBV5-1 and TRBJ2-1 gives the full variable domain: KAGVTQTPRYLIKTRGQQVTLSCSPISGHRSVSWYQQTPGQGLQFLFEYFSETQRNKGNFPGRFSGRQFSNSRSEMNVSTLELGDSALYLCASSLERLAGQSSYNEQFFGPGTRLTVL.

This rearrangement joins TRBV25-1 to TRBJ2-1; a weak D match, TRBD2 (5 bases). The V end was cut by 0 bases, the J end by 0 bases, with 12 bases between. The germline V gene encodes CDR1 MGHDK and CDR2 SYGVNS. CDR3 length: 17 residues. The CDR3 DNA is TGTGCCAGCAGTGAATATCGTGGGAGAAGCTCCTACAATGAGCAGTTCTTC. As protein: CASSEYRGRSSYNEQFF.

This chain uses TRBV12-5 with TRBJ2-7; 11 bases map to TRBD1. The V and J ends lost 2 bases and 6 bases, in that order; junction bases with no gene match: 6. Germline V CDR1 and CDR2: LGHNT, FRNRAP. There are 15 residues in the CDR3. CDR3 nucleotides: TGTGCTAGTGGTTTGCCGGACAGGGGGCTAATCGAGCAGTACTTC. Amino acid sequence: CASGLPDRGLIEQYF. The complete variable domain, with remaining parts taken from reference TRBV12-5 and TRBJ2-7, reads DARVTQTPRHKVTEMGQEVTMRCQPILGHNTVFWYRQTMMQGLELLAYFRNRAPLDDSGMPKDRFSAEMPDATLATLKIQPSEPRDSAVYFCASGLPDRGLIEQYFGPGTRLTVT.

The CDR3 bases are TGTGCCAGCAGCTTGGTGGGCGGAGGAGCTAACTATGGCTACACCTTC. Its protein product is CASSLVGGGANYGYTF. The chain links TRBV5-4 to TRBJ1-2; D is unresolved. The V and J ends lost 0 bases and 0 bases respectively, with 12 bases between them. The CDR3 is made up of 16 amino acids. CDR1 and CDR2 (germline): SGHNT, YYREEE (reference sequence).